One sample yielded the 17 T cell receptor beta chains listed below, sequenced in a study of OX40 agonist ivuxolimab in advanced cancers. Profiling relied on immunoSEQ multiplex PCR, and the TCRdb table lists in-frame clones only, not all of them. The sample contains tens of thousands of clones, around 89% of which appear only once. Here the sequenced sample was CD4+ or CD8+ T cells sorted from blood, taken in a trial of the OX40 agonist ivuxolimab. All receptors derive from an adult with an advanced solid tumor such as melanoma, head and neck, liver or kidney cancer.

The V and J genes are TRBV19 and TRBJ1-2; weak D call: TRBD1 (6 bases). Germline-derived CDR1 and CDR2 are LNHDA and SQIVND (reference sequence). Trimming took 4 bases from V and 4 from J, leaving 13 bases between them. CDR3 length: 14 amino acids. In nucleotides, the CDR3 is TGTGCCAGTAGTACCCTAGACAGGACCTATGGCTACACCTTC. Translated, it gives CASSTLDRTYGYTF.

The rearrangement joins TRBV5-5 to TRBJ2-2; perhaps D is TRBD1 or TRBD2 (5 bases each). CDR3 length: 16 residues. Between the trimmed V and J ends, which lost 4 bases and 2 bases, there was a span of 15 bases. Germline values: CDR1 SGHKS, CDR2 YYEKEE (reference sequence). CDR3 in amino acids: CASSRGWSLNTGELFF. CDR3 coding DNA: TGTGCCAGCAGCCGGGGCTGGAGTCTTAACACCGGGGAGCTGTTTTTT.

Notes on this clone: The junction does not match germline at one end; this may be a read error. The CDR3 region has the DNA TGTGCCAGCAAACCCCGAAATCTCCGGGACAGGGACACATATACGCAGTATTTT. Encoded protein: CASKPRNLRDRDTYTQYF. The chain joins TRBV27 to TRBJ2-3, with 9 bases lining up with TRBD1. Germline assignment: CDR1 MNHEY and CDR2 SMNVEV (reference sequence). This CDR3 is 18 amino acids long.

This rearrangement joins TRBV6-4 to TRBJ2-1; 7 nucleotides line up with TRBD2. This CDR3 has 16 residues. Per germline, CDR1 MRHNA and CDR2 SNTAGT. After removal of 4 bases from V and 0 bases from J, the junction contained 6 bases not matched to a gene. The CDR3: CASSVGGESSYNEQFF. CDR3 sequence (DNA): TGTGCCAGCAGTGTGGGGGGGGAAAGCTCCTACAATGAGCAGTTCTTC.

The V gene is TRBV5-5, the J gene TRBJ2-1; TRBD1 agrees at 9 bases. There are 18 residues in the CDR3. The V gene's germline CDR1 is SGHKS and CDR2 YYEKEE (reference sequence). V gave up 4 bases and J gave up 6 bases; unmatched junction bases: 17. The CDR3 loop reads CASSPPPYRDRVTNEQFF. The CDR3 DNA reads TGTGCCAGCAGCCCACCCCCTTACCGGGACAGGGTTACCAATGAGCAGTTCTTC. Supplemented by reference TRBV5-5 and TRBJ2-1, the full variable domain reads DAGVTQSPTHLIKTRGQQVTLRCSPISGHKSVSWYQQVLGQGPQFIFQYYEKEERGRGNFPDRFSARQFPNYSSELNVNALLLGDSALYLCASSPPPYRDRVTNEQFFGPGTRLTVL.

The V gene is TRBV2, the J gene TRBJ1-5; possible D gene TRBD1, 6 bases. V lost 4 bases, J lost 2 bases, and 12 bases lay in between. The CDR3 extends over 15 amino acids. The germline V gene encodes CDR1 SNHLY and CDR2 FYNNEI. CDR3 in amino acids: CASSGYREGNQPQHF. The CDR3, as DNA: TGTGCCAGCAGTGGCTACAGGGAGGGCAATCAGCCCCAGCATTTT.

This clone occurred a few times. At one boundary the junction diverges from the germline segment, which might be a read error. This CDR3 reads CASSRTDSSEQYF. The CDR3 DNA reads TGTGCCAGCTCGAGGACCGATTCCTCCGAGCAGTACTTC. This chain joins TRBV18 and TRBJ2-7, with D uncertain. This CDR3 spans 13 amino acids. CDR1 and CDR2 (germline): KGHSH, LQKENI.

In DNA form, the CDR3 reads TGTGCCAGCAGCTTGGGCTTTGGGACAGGGAATTCACCCCTCCACTTT. Protein sequence: CASSLGFGTGNSPLHF. This chain connects TRBV5-6 to TRBJ1-6; TRBD1 aligns across 9 bases. The CDR3 length is 16 residues. Germline-derived CDR1 and CDR2 are SGHDT and YYEEEE. V lost 0 bases and J lost 7; bases outside the gene matches: 5.

The chain uses TRBV19 and TRBJ1-1; TRBD1 is a possible D gene (6 bases). Trimming left V 8 bases short and J 2 bases short, with 18 bases between. The germline CDR1 and CDR2 sequences are LNHDA and SQIVND (reference sequence). CDR3 length: 15 residues. The CDR3 coding sequence is TGTGCCAGTCTAGGTGAGGCAGGGACAAACACTGAAGCTTTCTTT. Its translation: CASLGEAGTNTEAFF.

The V and J genes are TRBV7-9 and TRBJ1-1, with 8 bases identical to TRBD1. The CDR3 is 13 residues long. The germline V gene has CDR1 SEHNR and CDR2 FQNEAQ (reference sequence). J was trimmed by 4 bases and V by 5 bases; bases with no gene match: 3. The CDR3 sequence is CASSIQGGTEAFF. CDR3 coding DNA: TGTGCCAGCAGCATACAGGGGGGCACTGAAGCTTTCTTT.

The chain is built from TRBV11-3 and TRBJ2-1, with 9 nucleotides matching TRBD1. CDR3 length equals 16 residues. The germline CDR1 and CDR2 sequences are SGHNT and YENEEA. V was clipped by 1 base and J by 9 bases; unmatched bases: 10. The CDR3: CASSLGGTGKVTEQFF. As DNA, the CDR3 is TGTGCCAGCAGCTTAGGAGGGACAGGGAAGGTCACTGAGCAGTTCTTC.

This clone appeared a single time. This chain connects TRBV2 to TRBJ2-7; the D gene is possibly TRBD2 (7 bases). The CDR3 runs to 13 residues. Trimming stripped 4 bases from V and 5 bases from J, with 12 bases between. CDR1 and CDR2 (germline): SNHLY, FYNNEI. Here the CDR3 reads CASSGTGGNEQYF. CDR3 nucleotides: TGTGCCAGCAGTGGGACGGGGGGCAACGAGCAGTACTTC.

The V call is TRBV9, the J call TRBJ1-2; D is uncertain. V gave up 4 bases and J gave up 0 bases, with 10 bases separating them. The CDR3 spans 14 residues. Germline V gene sequence: CDR1 SGDLS, CDR2 YYNGEE. The CDR3 here is CASSSIPPNYGYTF. The DNA for the CDR3 is TGTGCCAGCAGCTCAATCCCCCCTAACTATGGCTACACCTTC.

The V gene is TRBV6-1, the J gene TRBJ1-2; TRBD1 is a possible D gene (5 bases). Germline-derived CDR1 and CDR2 are MNHNS and SASEGT. This CDR3 region has 14 residues. Trimming removed 3 bases from V and 4 bases from J, with 12 bases in between. The CDR3 sequence is CASSEWDGSYGYTF. DNA of the CDR3: TGTGCCAGCAGTGAGTGGGACGGATCCTATGGCTACACCTTC.

This chain links TRBV5-6 with TRBJ2-5; no firm D call. V lost 4 bases and J lost 1, with 8 bases in between. Germline V gene data show CDR1 as SGHDT and CDR2 as YYEEEE. The CDR3 is made up of 13 amino acids. CDR3 residues: CASSPGRQETQYF. In DNA form, the CDR3 reads TGTGCCAGCAGCCCCGGGCGCCAAGAGACCCAGTACTTC. Drawing the rest from reference TRBV5-6 and TRBJ2-5, the complete variable domain is DAGVTQSPTHLIKTRGQQVTLRCSPKSGHDTVSWYQQALGQGPQFIFQYYEEEERQRGNFPDRFSGHQFPNYSSELNVNALLLGDSALYLCASSPGRQETQYFGPGTRLLVL.

The V and J genes are TRBV18 and TRBJ2-1; D call uncertain. There are 15 residues in the CDR3. Trimming removed 3 bases at V and 0 bases at J, with 9 bases between. Germline V gene lookup returns CDR1 KGHSH and CDR2 LQKENI. The CDR3 sequence is CASSPQQSSYNEQFF. The CDR3 coding sequence is TGTGCCAGCTCACCCCAGCAGAGCTCCTACAATGAGCAGTTCTTC.

The chain employs TRBV4-1 and TRBJ2-2; possibly TRBD1 for D (6 bases). With 4 bases removed from V and 0 bases from J, the gap between germline ends came to 15 bases. The CDR3 contains 17 residues. The germline CDR1 and CDR2 sequences are MGHRA and YSYEKL. CDR3 in DNA: TGCGCCAGCAGCCGATGGGGACAAAACGCGAACACCGGGGAGCTGTTTTTT. It codes for CASSRWGQNANTGELFF.